This T cell receptor beta chain was identified in a study of cytomegalovirus exposure and HLA in healthy donors. The CDR3 runs 13 residues. The germline CDR1 and CDR2 sequences are SNHLY and FYNNEI. V shed 11 bases and J shed 6 bases, with 19 bases lying between them. The study ran its PCR with 60 Vbeta and 13 Jbeta primers. In the authors' workflow: A later analysis tallied 75 million to 80 million unique TCR beta chains, 10 million to 12 million of them shared. Only in-frame clones appear in the TCRdb table, and some are missing; sequencing was by immunoSEQ multiplex PCR. Clonal size and the V and J genes are those of that table, whereas D and trimming came from the DNA. The sample lists 150,000 or so clones; roughly four fifths were seen once.

This TCR was recovered from a man in his forties or fifties in good health and CMV-seropositive. V gene TRBV2 combines with J gene TRBJ1-1; D is perhaps TRBD1 (5 bases). Material for sequencing was PBMCs. CDR3 sequence reads: CAYRGGERSEAFF. Here the CDR3 DNA reads TGTGCCTACCGAGGAGGGGAAAGGTCTGAAGCTTTCTTT. Filled out from reference TRBV2 and TRBJ1-1, the complete variable domain reads EPEVTQTPSHQVTQMGQEVILRCVPISNHLYFYWYRQILGQKVEFLVSFYNNEISEKSEIFDDQFSVERPDGSNFTLKIRSTKLEDSAMYFCAYRGGERSEAFFGQGTRLTVV.